The present TCR beta chain was sequenced within a study of blood T cell repertoires in COVID-19 (TCRdb year 2020). Some background on the complete study: The collaborator samples originated in the United States, Italy and Spain and spanned the acute and convalescent phases of COVID-19. The material from the prospective study consisted of cDNA or gDNA derived from T cells, B-cell-depleted T cells, or PBMCs. Deeply sampled blood TCRbeta repertoires from subjects exposed to, actively infected with, or recovered from COVID-19 were included in the dataset. The repertoires were released in a freely available public database meant as a resource for research on the immune response to SARS-CoV-2. The samples were drawn from two sources: the first 160 participants of the ongoing ImmuneRACE study, and 950 to 1,500 subjects contributed by 6 global collaborators. A de-identified subject ID, COVID-19 status, age in years and sex were almost always included in the sample metadata. Where available, HLA class I and class II types were taken from metadata supplied by the sample provider and were not determined by assay-based typing.

Study-level results and caveats: How much clinical and demographic metadata was included differed by source and by participant, and the metadata was provided uncurated.

Of note for this clone: Its binding antigen is unknown. The record has no base qualities; no much larger clone is one base away.

Each collaborating institution followed its own protocols to collect whole blood in K2EDTA tubes. For TCRbeta analysis, collaborator samples were shipped as frozen whole blood, as isolated PBMCs, or as DNA extracted from either sample type. The germline V gene yields SGDLS for CDR1 and YYNGEE for CDR2. V loses 4 bases at its end and J loses 4 bases; junction bases beyond the gene matches: 7. There are 16 amino acids in the CDR3, from cysteine to phenylalanine inclusive. CDR3 DNA is the only sequence kept; it has 48 bases, read in frame from the first base. TCRbeta CDR3 regions were amplified from genomic DNA by means of the immunoSEQ Assay, a bias-controlled multiplex PCR. The published analysis was carried out like this. Nucleated cell counts per sample were estimated from amplification of reference gene primers within the assay. To quantify the absolute abundance of each unique TCRbeta CDR3 rearrangement, sequence reads were collapsed and filtered. Productive Simpson clonality was computed per sample as the square root of Simpson's diversity index over productive rearrangements. TCRdb mirrors the immuneACCESS table, restricted to in-frame sequences. Some clones are absent from its copies; in checked studies, under half trace to an unresolved V gene, and the reason for the others is unknown. That table is the source of V, J and clone size, and D and trimming were worked out from the DNA. The sample table shows 150,000 or so clones, and approximately 92% are seen once. The ten top clones hold around 14% of the sample.

The V and J segments used are TRBV9 and TRBJ2-3; a stretch of 12 junction bases matches TRBD2. The specimen sequenced was peripheral blood. This clonotype was sampled from a woman aged 40 to 49 with acute or convalescent COVID-19. The CDR3 corresponds to CASSKGLAGQADTQYF. In nucleotides, the sequence is TGTGCCAGCAGCAAAGGACTAGCGGGACAGGCAGATACGCAGTATTTT. Supplemented by the reference TRBV9 and TRBJ2-3 proteins around the CDR3, the complete variable domain is DSGVTQTPKHLITATGQRVTLRCSPRSGDLSVYWYQQSLDQGLQFLIQYYNGEERAKGNILERFSAQQFPDLHSELNLSSLELGDSALYFCASSKGLAGQADTQYFGPGTRLTVL.